This record concerns one T cell receptor beta chain sequence. Its target is unknown. Sample-barcoded 5' priming and a J-beta primer mix drove a second PCR of roughly 7 to 11 cycles. Each cDNA molecule carried a tag from a template-switch adaptor that contained 12 random nucleotides. MiXCR, run by TCRdb on the 5' RACE reads, gives a single entry per CDR3 protein. The sample consists of around 800,000 distinct CDR3 sequences, under 30% of them appearing once. The source of the sample is a study of blood T cells in healthy people across ages. V was cut by 4 bases and J by 6 bases, with 16 bases left in between. CDR1 and CDR2 from the germline V gene are SGHRS and YFSETQ. The CDR3 has 14 residues. Findings and limits, study-wide: Long-lived donors exceeded aged donors in naive CD4+ cells and diversity.

This sample was shared with a second study, whose subject was T cells of mothers and their children. That paper states: Slightly higher overlap, not significant, was seen in related mother-child pairs than in unrelated pairs.

Sequencing was carried out using blood. The sequence was obtained from a boy aged 5-17 years in good health. The chain has TRBV5-1 and TRBJ1-1; possibly TRBD1 for D (6 bases). The CDR3 DNA reads as TGCGCCAGCAGCCCCCGGGACACGGGACCTGAAGCTTTCTTT. It translates to CASSPRDTGPEAFF.